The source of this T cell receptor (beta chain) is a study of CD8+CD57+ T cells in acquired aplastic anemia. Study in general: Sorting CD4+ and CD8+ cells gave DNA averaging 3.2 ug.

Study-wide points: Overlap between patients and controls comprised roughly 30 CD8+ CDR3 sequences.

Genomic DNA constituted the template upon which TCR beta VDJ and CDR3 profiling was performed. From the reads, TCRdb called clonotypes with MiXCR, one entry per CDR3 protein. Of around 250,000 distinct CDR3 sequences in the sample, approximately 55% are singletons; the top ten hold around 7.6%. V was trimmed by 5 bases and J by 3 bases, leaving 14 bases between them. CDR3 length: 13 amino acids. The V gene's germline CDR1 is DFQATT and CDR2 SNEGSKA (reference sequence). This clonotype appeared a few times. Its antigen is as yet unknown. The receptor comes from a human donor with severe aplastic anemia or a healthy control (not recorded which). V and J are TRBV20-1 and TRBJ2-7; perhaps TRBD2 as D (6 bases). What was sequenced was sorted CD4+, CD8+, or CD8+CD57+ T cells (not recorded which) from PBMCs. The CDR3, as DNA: TGCAGTGCTTCCGGGACTCAAGTCTACGAGCAGTACTTC. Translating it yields CSASGTQVYEQYF.